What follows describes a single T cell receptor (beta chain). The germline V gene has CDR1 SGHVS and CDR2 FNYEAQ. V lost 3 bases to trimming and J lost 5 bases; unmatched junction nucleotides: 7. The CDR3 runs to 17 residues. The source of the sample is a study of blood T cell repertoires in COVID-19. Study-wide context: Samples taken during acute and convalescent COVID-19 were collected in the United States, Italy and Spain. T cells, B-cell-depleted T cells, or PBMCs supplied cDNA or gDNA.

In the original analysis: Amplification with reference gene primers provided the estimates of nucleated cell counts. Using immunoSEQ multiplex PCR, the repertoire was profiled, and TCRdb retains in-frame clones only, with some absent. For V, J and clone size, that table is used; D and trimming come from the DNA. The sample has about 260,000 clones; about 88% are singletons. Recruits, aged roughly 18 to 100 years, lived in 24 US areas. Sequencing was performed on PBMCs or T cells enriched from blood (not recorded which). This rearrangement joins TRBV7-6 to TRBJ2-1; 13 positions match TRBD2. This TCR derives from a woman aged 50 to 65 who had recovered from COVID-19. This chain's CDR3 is CASSLGWTSGSDNEQFF. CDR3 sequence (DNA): TGTGCCAGCAGCTTGGGGTGGACTAGCGGGAGCGACAATGAGCAGTTCTTC.